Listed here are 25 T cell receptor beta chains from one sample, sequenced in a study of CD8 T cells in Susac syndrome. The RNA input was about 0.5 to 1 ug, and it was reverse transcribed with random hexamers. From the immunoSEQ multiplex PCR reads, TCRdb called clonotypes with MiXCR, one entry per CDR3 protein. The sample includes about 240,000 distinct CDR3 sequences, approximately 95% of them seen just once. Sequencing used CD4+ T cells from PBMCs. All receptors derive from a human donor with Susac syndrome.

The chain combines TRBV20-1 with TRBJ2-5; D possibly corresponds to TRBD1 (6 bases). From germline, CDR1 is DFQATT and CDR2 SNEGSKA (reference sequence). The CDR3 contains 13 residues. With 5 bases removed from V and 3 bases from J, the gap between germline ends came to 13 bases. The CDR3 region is CSAPETGEETQYF. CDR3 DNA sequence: TGCAGTGCTCCCGAGACAGGAGAAGAGACCCAGTACTTC.

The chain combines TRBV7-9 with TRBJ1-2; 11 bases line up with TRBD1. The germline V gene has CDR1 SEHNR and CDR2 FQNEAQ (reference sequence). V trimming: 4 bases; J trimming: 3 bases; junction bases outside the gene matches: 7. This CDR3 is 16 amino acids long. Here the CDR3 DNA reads TGTGCCAGCAGCTCGGACAGGGGGCGAATATACTATGGCTACACCTTC. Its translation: CASSSDRGRIYYGYTF.

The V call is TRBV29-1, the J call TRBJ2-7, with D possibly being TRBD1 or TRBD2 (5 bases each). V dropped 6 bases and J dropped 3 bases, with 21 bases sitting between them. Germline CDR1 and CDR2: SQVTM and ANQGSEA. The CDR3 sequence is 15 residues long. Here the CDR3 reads CSVDSLGAGNYEQYF. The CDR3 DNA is TGCAGCGTCGATTCTCTCGGGGCTGGGAACTACGAGCAGTACTTC.

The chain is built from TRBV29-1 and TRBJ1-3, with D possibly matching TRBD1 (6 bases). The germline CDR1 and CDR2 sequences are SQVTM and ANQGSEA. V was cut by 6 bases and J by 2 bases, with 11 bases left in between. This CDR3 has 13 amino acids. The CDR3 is CSVQGTAGNTIYF. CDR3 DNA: TGCAGCGTACAGGGTACGGCTGGAAACACCATATATTTT.

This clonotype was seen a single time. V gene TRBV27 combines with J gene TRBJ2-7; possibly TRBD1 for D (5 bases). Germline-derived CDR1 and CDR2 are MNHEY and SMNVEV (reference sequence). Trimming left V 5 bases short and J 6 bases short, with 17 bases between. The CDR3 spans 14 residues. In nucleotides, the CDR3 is TGTGCCAGCAGTCTGAGACAGCCCCCCTTCGAGCAGTACTTC. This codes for CASSLRQPPFEQYF.

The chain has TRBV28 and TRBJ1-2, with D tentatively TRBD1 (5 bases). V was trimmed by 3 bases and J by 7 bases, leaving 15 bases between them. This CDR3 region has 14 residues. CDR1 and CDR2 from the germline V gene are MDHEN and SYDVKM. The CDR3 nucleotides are TGTGCCAGCAGTTTCGGGGGTCGGGGATCTGGCTACACCTTC. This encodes CASSFGGRGSGYTF.

The DNA for the CDR3 is TGTGCCAGCAGCCCCCGAGGGCAGCCCCAGCATTTT. This sequence encodes CASSPRGQPQHF. V and J are TRBV3-1 and TRBJ1-5; D not resolved. CDR3 length: 12 residues. The V and J ends lost 4 bases and 7 bases respectively, with 8 bases between them. The germline V gene has CDR1 LGHDT and CDR2 YNNKEL (reference sequence).

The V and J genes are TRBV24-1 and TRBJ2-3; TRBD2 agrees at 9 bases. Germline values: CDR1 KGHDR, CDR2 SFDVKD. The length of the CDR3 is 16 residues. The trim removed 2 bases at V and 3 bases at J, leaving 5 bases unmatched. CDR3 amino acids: CATSDSTSGSTDTQYF. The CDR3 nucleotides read TGTGCCACCAGTGATTCGACTAGCGGAAGTACAGATACGCAGTATTTT.

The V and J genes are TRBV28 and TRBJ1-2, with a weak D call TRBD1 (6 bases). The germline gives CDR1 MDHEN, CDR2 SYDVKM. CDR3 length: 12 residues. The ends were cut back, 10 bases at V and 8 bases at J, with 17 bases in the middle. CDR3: CATNSGAVGYTF. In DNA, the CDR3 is TGTGCCACTAACTCGGGGGCGGTCGGCTACACCTTC.

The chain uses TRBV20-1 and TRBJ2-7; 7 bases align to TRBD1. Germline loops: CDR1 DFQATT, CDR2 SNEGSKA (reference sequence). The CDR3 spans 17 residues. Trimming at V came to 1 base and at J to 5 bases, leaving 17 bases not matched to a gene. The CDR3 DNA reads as TGCAGTGCTAGAGCATTGGGTGGTAAGACAGGGATCCACGAGCAGTACTTC. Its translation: CSARALGGKTGIHEQYF.

The CDR3 coding sequence is TGCAGTGCCCCAGAGTCTCTGGGAACCGGGGAGCTGTTTTTT. It yields the protein CSAPESLGTGELFF. The chain recombines TRBV20-1 with TRBJ2-2; no clear D. Germline CDR1 is DFQATT and CDR2 is SNEGSKA (reference sequence). Trimming took off 6 bases at V and 5 bases at J, with 16 bases between the two ends. The CDR3 runs to 14 residues.

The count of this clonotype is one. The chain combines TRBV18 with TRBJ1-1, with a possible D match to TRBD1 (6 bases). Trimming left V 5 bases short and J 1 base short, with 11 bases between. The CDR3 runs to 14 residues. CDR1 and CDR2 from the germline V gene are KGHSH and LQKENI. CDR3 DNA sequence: TGTGCCAGCTCATTACAGGGACAGAACACTGAAGCTTTCTTT. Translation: CASSLQGQNTEAFF. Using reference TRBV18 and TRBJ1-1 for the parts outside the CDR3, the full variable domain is NAGVMQNPRHLVRRRGQEARLRCSPMKGHSHVYWYRQLPEEGLKFMVYLQKENIIDESGMPKERFSAEFPKEGPSILRIQQVVRGDSAAYFCASSLQGQNTEAFFGQGTRLTVV.

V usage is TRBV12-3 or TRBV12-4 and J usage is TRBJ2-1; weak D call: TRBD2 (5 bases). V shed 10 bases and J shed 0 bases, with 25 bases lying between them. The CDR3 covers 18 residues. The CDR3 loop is CATAPPRRTSSSYNEQFF. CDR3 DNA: TGTGCCACCGCTCCCCCACGGAGGACTTCAAGCTCCTACAATGAGCAGTTCTTC.

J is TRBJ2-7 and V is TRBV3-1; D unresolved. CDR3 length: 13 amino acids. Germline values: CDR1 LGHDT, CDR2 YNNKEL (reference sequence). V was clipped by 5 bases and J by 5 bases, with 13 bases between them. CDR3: CASSSRNVHEQYF. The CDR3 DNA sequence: TGTGCCAGCAGCTCTAGAAACGTCCACGAGCAGTACTTC.

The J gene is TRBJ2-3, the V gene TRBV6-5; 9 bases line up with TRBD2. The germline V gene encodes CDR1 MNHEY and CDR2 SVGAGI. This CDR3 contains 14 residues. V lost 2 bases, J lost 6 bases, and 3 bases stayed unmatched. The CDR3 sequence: CASSYVSGRDTQYF. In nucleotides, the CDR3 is TGTGCCAGCAGTTACGTCAGCGGGAGGGATACGCAGTATTTT.

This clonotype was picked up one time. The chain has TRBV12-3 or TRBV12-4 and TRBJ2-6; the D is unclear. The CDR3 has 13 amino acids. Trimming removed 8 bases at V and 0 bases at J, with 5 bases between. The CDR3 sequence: CASGSSGANVLTF. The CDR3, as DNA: TGTGCCAGCGGGTCCTCTGGGGCCAACGTCCTGACTTTC.

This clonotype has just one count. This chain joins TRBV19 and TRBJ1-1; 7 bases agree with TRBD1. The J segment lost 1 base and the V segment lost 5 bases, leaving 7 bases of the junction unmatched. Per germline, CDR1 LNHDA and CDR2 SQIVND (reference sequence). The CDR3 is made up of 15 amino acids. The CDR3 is CASSRFGTANTEAFF. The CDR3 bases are TGTGCCAGTAGTCGATTCGGGACAGCGAACACTGAAGCTTTCTTT.

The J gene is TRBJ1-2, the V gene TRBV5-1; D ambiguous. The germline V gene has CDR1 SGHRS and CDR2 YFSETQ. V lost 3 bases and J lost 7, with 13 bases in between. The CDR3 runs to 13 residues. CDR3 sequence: CASSSSGVGGYTF. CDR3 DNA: TGCGCCAGCAGCTCCTCTGGGGTCGGTGGCTACACCTTC.

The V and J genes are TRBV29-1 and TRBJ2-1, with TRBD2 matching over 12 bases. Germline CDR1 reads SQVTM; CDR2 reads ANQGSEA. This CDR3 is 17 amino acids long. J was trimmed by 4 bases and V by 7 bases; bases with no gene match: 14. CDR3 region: CSAPRAGGLAGYNEQFF. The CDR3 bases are TGCAGCGCCCCGAGGGCGGGGGGACTAGCGGGTTACAATGAGCAGTTCTTC.

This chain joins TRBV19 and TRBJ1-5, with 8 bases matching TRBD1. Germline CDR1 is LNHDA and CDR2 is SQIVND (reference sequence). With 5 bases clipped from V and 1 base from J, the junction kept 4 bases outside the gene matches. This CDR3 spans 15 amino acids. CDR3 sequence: CASSGGQESNQPQHF. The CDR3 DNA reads TGTGCCAGTAGTGGGGGACAGGAGAGCAATCAGCCCCAGCATTTT. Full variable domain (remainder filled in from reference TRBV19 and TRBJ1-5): DGGITQSPKYLFRKEGQNVTLSCEQNLNHDAMYWYRQDPGQGLRLIYYSQIVNDFQKGDIAEGYSVSREKKESFPLTVTSAQKNPTAFYLCASSGGQESNQPQHFGDGTRLSIL.

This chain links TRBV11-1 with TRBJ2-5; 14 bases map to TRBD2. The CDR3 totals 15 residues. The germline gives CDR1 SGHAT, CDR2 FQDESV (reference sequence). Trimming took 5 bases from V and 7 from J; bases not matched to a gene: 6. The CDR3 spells CASSTTSGRGVTQYF. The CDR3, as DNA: TGTGCCAGCAGCACGACTAGCGGGAGGGGAGTGACCCAGTACTTC.

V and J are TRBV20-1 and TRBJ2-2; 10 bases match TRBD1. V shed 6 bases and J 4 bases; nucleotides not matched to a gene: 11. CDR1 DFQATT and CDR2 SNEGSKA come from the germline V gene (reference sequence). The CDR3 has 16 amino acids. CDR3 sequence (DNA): TGCAGTGCGCACACCGGGACAGGGGCGACCACCGGGGAGCTGTTTTTT. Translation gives CSAHTGTGATTGELFF.

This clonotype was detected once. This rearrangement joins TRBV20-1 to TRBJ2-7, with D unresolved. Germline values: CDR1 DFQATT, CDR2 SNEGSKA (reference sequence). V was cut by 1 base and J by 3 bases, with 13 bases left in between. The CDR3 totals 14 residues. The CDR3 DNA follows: TGCAGTGCTAGAGCCTTGAACGGAAACTACGAGCAGTACTTC. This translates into CSARALNGNYEQYF.

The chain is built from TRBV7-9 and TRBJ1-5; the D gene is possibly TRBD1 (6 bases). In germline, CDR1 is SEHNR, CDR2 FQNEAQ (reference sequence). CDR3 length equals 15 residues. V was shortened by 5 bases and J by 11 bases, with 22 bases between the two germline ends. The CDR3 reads CASSNSSTGKTSQHF. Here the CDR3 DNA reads TGTGCCAGCAGCAACTCATCAACAGGGAAAACGTCCCAGCATTTT. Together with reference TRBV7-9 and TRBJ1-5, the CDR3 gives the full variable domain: DTGVSQNPRHKITKRGQNVTFRCDPISEHNRLYWYRQTLGQGPEFLTYFQNEAQLEKSRLLSDRFSAERPKGSFSTLEIQRTEQGDSAMYLCASSNSSTGKTSQHFGDGTRLSIL.

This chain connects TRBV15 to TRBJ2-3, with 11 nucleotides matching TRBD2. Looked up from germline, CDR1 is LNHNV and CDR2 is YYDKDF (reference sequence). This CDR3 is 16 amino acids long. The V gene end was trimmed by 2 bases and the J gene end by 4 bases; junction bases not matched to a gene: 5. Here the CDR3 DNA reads TGTGCCACCAGCAGAAAGCCGGGACTAGCGGCAGATACGCAGTATTTT. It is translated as CATSRKPGLAADTQYF.